This TCR beta chain was identified in a study of T cells after yellow fever vaccination. Turning to the study itself: The SMART-Seq v4 Ultra Low Input method served to prepare the low-cell-number fractions.

TCRdb analysed the 5' RACE reads with MiXCR anew, one entry per CDR3 protein. The sample includes about 320,000 distinct CDR3 sequences, around 4.4% of them seen just once. Study observations and caveats: It was a small share of clonotypes that appeared in both CD4 and CD8 compartments.

This clonotype was observed a few times. Antigen specificity is unknown. The CDR3 is 19 amino acids. Trimming shortened V by 4 bases and J by 4 bases, and 28 bases separated the two germline ends. In germline, CDR1 is LGHNA, CDR2 YNFKEQ. The sequenced sample was PBMCs, obtained 15 days after the yellow fever booster vaccination. This receptor was taken from a young man who received the YFV17D yellow fever vaccine. This chain uses TRBV4-2 with TRBJ2-5; D is perhaps TRBD2 (7 bases). DNA for the CDR3: TGTGCCAGCAGCCCCCCGCACAGACTAGCCGGGGGCGGAGGAGAGACCCAGTACTTC. Amino acid sequence: CASSPPHRLAGGGGETQYF.